The present T cell receptor (beta chain) was sequenced within a study of CD8+ T cells in alopecia areata. Treatment described: oral pan-JAK inhibitor, 5-10 mg twice daily. This clone came up once. No antigen is known for it. The sequencing template was cDNA reverse transcribed from extracted RNA. Assay: immunoSEQ multiplex PCR; the TCRdb copy retains only in-frame clones and omits some. The sample includes fewer than 150,000 clones, approximately 55% of them seen just once. Notes on the study in general: Lesional scalp, notably in alopecia totalis/universalis, had clonality above that of normal scalp. A great number of expanded lesional clones endured in scalp and blood during tofacitinib.

There are 16 residues in the CDR3. The V and J ends lost 0 bases and 4 bases, in that order; junction bases with no gene match: 8. Per germline, CDR1 SGHRS and CDR2 YFSETQ. The input for sequencing was CD4+ T cells sorted from blood, taken at week 24, from a patient treated with tofacitinib. This TCR derives from a human donor with alopecia areata. The gene calls are TRBV5-1 and TRBJ2-3; the match to TRBD2 covers 7 bases. The CDR3 loop is CASSLVGGGVSDTQYF. CDR3 bases: TGCGCCAGCAGCTTGGTGGGCGGGGGAGTATCAGATACGCAGTATTTT.